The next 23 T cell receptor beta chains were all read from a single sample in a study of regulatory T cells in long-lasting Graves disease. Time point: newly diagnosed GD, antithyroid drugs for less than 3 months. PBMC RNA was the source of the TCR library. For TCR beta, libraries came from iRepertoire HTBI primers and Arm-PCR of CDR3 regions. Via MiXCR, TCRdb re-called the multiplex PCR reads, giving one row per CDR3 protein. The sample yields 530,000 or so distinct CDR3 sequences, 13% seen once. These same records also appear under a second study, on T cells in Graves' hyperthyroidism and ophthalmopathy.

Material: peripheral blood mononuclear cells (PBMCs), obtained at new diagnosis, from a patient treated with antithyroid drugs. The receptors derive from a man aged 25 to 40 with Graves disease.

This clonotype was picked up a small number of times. CDR3 sequence reads: CASSELAGKRAQYF. The CDR3 nucleotides read TGTGCCAGCAGTGAATTGGCCGGCAAGAGGGCCCAGTACTTC. This chain connects TRBV25-1 to TRBJ2-5, with a possible D match to TRBD2 (5 bases). Trimming pared 1 base from V and 9 bases from J, leaving 15 bases between. This CDR3 has 14 amino acids. Looked up from germline, CDR1 is MGHDK and CDR2 is SYGVNS.

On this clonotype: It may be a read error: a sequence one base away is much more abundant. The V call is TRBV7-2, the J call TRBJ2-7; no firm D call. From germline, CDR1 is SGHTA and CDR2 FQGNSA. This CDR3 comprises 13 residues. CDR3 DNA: TGTGCCAGCAGCTCTGCGAGCTCCTACGAGCTGTACTTC. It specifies CASSSASSYELYF.

The CDR3 DNA reads TGTGCCAGCAGCCTAAGACTAGCGGGAGAGGGCATGTCCTACGAGCAGTACTTC. Translation: CASSLRLAGEGMSYEQYF. The rearrangement links TRBV9 to TRBJ2-7, with 12 bases identical to TRBD2. Germline trimming cut 4 bases from V and 1 base from J; bases unmatched to any gene: 12. The CDR3 loop spans 18 amino acids. In germline, CDR1 is SGDLS, CDR2 YYNGEE.

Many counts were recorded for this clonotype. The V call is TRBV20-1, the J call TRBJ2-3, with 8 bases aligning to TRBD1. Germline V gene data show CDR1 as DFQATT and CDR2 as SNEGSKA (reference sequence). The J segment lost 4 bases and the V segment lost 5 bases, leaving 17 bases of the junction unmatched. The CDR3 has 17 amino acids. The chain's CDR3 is CSAPWTGQEPQADTQYF. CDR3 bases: TGCAGTGCTCCTTGGACAGGGCAGGAACCCCAGGCAGATACGCAGTATTTT.

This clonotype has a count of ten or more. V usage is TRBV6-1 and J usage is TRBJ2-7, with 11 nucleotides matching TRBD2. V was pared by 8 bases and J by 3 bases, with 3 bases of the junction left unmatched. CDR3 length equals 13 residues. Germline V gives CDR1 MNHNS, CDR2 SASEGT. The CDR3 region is CASGTSGNYEQYF. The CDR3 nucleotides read TGTGCCAGCGGGACTAGCGGCAACTACGAGCAGTACTTC.

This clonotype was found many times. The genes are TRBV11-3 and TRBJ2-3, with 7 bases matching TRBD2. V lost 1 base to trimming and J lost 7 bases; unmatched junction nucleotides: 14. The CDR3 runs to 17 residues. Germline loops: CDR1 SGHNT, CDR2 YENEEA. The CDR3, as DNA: TGTGCCAGCAGCTTAGGGTATGGCGGGAGCTCGTCATATACGCAGTATTTT. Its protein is CASSLGYGGSSSYTQYF.

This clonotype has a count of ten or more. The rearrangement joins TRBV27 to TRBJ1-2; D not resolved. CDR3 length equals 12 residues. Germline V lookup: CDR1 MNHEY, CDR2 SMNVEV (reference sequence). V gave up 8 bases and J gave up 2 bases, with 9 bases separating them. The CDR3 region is CASRAPNYGYTF. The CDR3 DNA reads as TGTGCCAGCCGAGCCCCCAACTATGGCTACACCTTC.

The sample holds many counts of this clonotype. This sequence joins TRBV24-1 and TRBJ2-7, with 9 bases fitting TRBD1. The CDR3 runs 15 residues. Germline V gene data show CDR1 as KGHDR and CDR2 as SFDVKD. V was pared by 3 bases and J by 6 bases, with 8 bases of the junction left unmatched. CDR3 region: CATSDGRTGVVEQYF. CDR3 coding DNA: TGTGCCACCAGTGATGGACGGACAGGGGTCGTCGAGCAGTACTTC.

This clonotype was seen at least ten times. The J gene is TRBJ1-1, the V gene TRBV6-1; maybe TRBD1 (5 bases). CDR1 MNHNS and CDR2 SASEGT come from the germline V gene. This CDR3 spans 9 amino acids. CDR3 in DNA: TGTGCGGGGGGCACTGAAGCTTTCTTT. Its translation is CAGGTEAFF.

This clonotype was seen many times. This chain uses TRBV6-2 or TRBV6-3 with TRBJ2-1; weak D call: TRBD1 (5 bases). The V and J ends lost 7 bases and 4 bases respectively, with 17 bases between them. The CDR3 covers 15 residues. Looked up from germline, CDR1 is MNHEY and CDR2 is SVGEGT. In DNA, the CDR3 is TGTGCCAGCACCTTAAGGGGCGGTTCTTACAATGAGCAGTTCTTC. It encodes CASTLRGGSYNEQFF.

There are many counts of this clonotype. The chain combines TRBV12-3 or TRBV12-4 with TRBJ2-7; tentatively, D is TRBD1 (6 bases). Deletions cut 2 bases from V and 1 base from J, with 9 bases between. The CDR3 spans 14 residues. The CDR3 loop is CASSLQGPSYEQYF. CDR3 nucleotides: TGTGCCAGCAGTTTACAGGGGCCTTCCTACGAGCAGTACTTC.

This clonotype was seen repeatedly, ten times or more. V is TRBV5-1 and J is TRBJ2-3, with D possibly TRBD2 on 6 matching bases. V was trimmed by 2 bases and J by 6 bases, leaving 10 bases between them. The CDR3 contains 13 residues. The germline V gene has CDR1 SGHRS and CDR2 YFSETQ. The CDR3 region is CASSFPGVDTQYF. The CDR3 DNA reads TGCGCCAGCAGCTTCCCGGGGGTGGATACGCAGTATTTT.

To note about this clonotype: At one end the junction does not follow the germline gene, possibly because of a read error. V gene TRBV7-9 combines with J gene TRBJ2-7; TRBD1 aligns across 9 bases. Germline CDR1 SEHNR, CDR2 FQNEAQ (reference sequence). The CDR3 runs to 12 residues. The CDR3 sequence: CASSLNSGTGNF. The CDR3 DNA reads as TGTGCCAGCAGCTTGAATTCCGGGACAGGGAACTTC.

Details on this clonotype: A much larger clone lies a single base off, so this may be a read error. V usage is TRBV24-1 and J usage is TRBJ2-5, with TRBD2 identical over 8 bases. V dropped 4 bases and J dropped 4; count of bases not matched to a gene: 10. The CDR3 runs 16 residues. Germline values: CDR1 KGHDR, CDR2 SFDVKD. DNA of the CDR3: TGTGCCACCAGTGACCCAGCGGGAGAAGAACTAGAGACCCAGTACTTC. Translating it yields CATSDPAGEELETQYF.

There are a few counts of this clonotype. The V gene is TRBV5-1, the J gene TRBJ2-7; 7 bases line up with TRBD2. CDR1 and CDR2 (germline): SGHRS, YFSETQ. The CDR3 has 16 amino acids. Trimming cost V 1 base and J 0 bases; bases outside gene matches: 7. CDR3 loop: CASSLNVGRSSYEQYF. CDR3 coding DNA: TGCGCCAGCAGCTTGAACGTCGGGAGGAGCTCCTACGAGCAGTACTTC.

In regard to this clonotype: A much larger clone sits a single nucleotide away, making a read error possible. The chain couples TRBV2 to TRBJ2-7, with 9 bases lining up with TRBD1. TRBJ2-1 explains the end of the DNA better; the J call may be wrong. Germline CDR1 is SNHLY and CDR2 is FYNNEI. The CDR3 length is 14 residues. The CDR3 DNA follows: TGTGCCAGCTGCCGGGACAGGGAGCGGTGTGAGCAGTTCTTC. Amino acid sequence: CASCRDRERCEQFF.

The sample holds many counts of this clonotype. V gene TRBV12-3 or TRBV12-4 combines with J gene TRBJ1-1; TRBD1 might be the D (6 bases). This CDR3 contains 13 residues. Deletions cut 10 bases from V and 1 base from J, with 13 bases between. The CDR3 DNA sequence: TGTGCCACCGCCATAGGGGGGAACACTGAAGCTTTCTTT. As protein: CATAIGGNTEAFF.

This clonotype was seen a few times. CDR3 bases: TGTGCCACCAGCGATGGGACTAGCGGGAGGGGCGAGCAGTACTTC. The encoded protein is CATSDGTSGRGEQYF. The chain recombines TRBV15 with TRBJ2-7, with TRBD2 matching over 16 bases. The germline gives CDR1 LNHNV, CDR2 YYDKDF (reference sequence). V dropped 5 bases and J dropped 6; count of bases not matched to a gene: 4. CDR3 length: 15 amino acids.

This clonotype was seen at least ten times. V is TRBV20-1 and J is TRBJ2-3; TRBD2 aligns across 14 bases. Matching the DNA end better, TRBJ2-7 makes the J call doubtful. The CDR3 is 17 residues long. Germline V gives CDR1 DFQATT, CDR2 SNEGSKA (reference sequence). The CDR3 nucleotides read TGCAGTGCTAGAAGACTAGCGGGAGGGTTCCCACGTGGAGAGCAGTACTTC. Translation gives CSARRLAGGFPRGEQYF.

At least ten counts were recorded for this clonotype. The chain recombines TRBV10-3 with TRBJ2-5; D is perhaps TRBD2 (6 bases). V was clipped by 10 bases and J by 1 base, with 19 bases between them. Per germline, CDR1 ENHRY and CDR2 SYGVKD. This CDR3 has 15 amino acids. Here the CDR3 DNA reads TGTGCCACCCAACTTGGGAGCGGGCCCCAAGAGACCCAGTACTTC. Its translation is CATQLGSGPQETQYF.

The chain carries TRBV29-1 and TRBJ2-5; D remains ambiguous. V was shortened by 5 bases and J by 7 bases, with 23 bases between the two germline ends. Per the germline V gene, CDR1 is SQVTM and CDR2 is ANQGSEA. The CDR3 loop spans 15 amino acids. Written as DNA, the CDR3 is TGCAGCGTTACCGGCTTTGGGCACCCACGAGGGACCCAGTACTTC. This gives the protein CSVTGFGHPRGTQYF. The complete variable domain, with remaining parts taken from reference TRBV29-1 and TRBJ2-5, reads SAVISQKPSRDICQRGTSLTIQCQVDSQVTMMFWYRQQPGQSLTLIATANQGSEATYESGFVIDKFPISRPNLTFSTLTVSNMSPEDSSIYLCSVTGFGHPRGTQYFGPGTRLLVL.

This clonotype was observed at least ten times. CDR3 sequence reads: CSARQPRDTIYF. For the CDR3, the DNA is TGCAGTGCTAGACAGCCCCGGGACACCATATATTTT. This sequence joins TRBV20-1 and TRBJ1-3, with D unresolved. Trimming took 2 bases from V and 8 from J, leaving 10 bases between them. Per the germline V gene, CDR1 is DFQATT and CDR2 is SNEGSKA (reference sequence). CDR3 size: 12 residues.

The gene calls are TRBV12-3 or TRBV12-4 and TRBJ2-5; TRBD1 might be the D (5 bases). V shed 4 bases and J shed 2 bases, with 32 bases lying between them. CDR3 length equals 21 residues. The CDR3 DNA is TGTGCCAGCAGTTCGTCCCTTCGAAACCAAGTGCAGGGAAGGGATCAAGAGACCCAGTACTTC. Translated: CASSSSLRNQVQGRDQETQYF.